The 18 T cell receptor beta chains reported below all come from one sample, sequenced in a study of CD8+ T cells in alopecia areata. It was cDNA, reverse transcribed from extracted RNA, that served as the sequencing template. Some clones are missing from TCRdb's copy, which holds only in-frame ones; the method was immunoSEQ multiplex PCR. Of around 65,000 clones listed, approximately 45% are singletons. The specimen was CD8+ T cells sorted from blood, collected at week 0. The receptor set was obtained from a human donor with alopecia areata.

The J gene is TRBJ1-5, the V gene TRBV27, with D perhaps TRBD1 (5 bases). There are 14 residues in the CDR3. Germline-derived CDR1 and CDR2 are MNHEY and SMNVEV (reference sequence). Trimming took 7 bases from V and 4 from J, leaving 14 bases between them. The CDR3 DNA follows: TGTGCCAGCATCCCCGGGCGGGGGAATCAGCCCCAGCATTTT. This translates into CASIPGRGNQPQHF.

V and J are TRBV11-3 and TRBJ2-7; D remains ambiguous. This CDR3 contains 14 residues. V shed 3 bases and J shed 0 bases, with 9 bases lying between them. Germline V gene sequence: CDR1 SGHNT, CDR2 YENEEA. The CDR3 DNA sequence: TGTGCCAGCAGCTTGTCCCCTAGCTCCTACGAGCAGTACTTC. Translated, it gives CASSLSPSSYEQYF.

The rearrangement uses TRBV29-1 and TRBJ1-1, with TRBD1 matching 7 bases. This CDR3 comprises 10 residues. Germline CDR1 and CDR2: SQVTM and ANQGSEA. Unmatched junction bases numbered 4, after V lost 6 bases and J lost 9 bases. For the CDR3, the DNA is TGCAGCGTCCTCAGGGGGAAAGCTTTCTTT. This translates into CSVLRGKAFF.

This clone was recorded only once. CDR3 nucleotide sequence: TGTGCCAGCAGCGCCGGGGACACGGGCTGGGAGACCCAGTACTTC. This encodes CASSAGDTGWETQYF. The chain joins TRBV9 to TRBJ2-5; TRBD1 might be the D (6 bases). This CDR3 is built from 15 residues. Germline V gene data show CDR1 as SGDLS and CDR2 as YYNGEE. The ends were cut back, 3 bases at V and 5 bases at J, with 17 bases in the middle.

The V and J genes are TRBV28 and TRBJ2-1, with 10 bases aligning to TRBD2. Germline CDR1 and CDR2: MDHEN and SYDVKM. The V segment lost 3 bases and the J segment 9 bases; nucleotides outside the gene matches: 5. The CDR3 sequence is 14 residues long. The CDR3 DNA reads TGTGCCAGCAGTTTGTTGCTAGCGGGAGTTGAGCAGTTCTTC. Its protein product is CASSLLLAGVEQFF.

There are many counts of this clone. The rearrangement uses TRBV2 and TRBJ2-7, with 9 bases aligning to TRBD1. Germline loops: CDR1 SNHLY, CDR2 FYNNEI. CDR3 length: 15 residues. V lost 1 base to trimming and J lost 6 bases; unmatched junction nucleotides: 7. CDR3 loop: CASSEVGTGLIEQYF. CDR3 in DNA: TGTGCCAGCAGTGAAGTCGGGACAGGGCTTATCGAGCAGTACTTC.

This chain connects TRBV7-9 to TRBJ2-7; 8 nucleotides match TRBD1. This CDR3 spans 14 amino acids. The germline CDR1 and CDR2 sequences are SEHNR and FQNEAQ (reference sequence). J gave up 3 bases and V 5 bases, and 6 bases lay outside the gene matches. The CDR3 DNA follows: TGTGCCAGCAGCAAGGGACAGGAACTCTACGAGCAGTACTTC. As protein: CASSKGQELYEQYF.

The chain links TRBV27 to TRBJ2-1; D may be TRBD1 (6 bases). This CDR3 spans 15 amino acids. Trimming shortened V by 0 bases and J by 3 bases, and 9 bases separated the two germline ends. The V gene's germline CDR1 is MNHEY and CDR2 SMNVEV (reference sequence). The CDR3 region is CASSLSRGGYNEQFF. CDR3 sequence (DNA): TGTGCCAGCAGTTTATCCAGGGGTGGCTACAATGAGCAGTTCTTC.

This clone was recorded a few times. The genes are TRBV29-1 and TRBJ2-7, with 8 positions matching TRBD2. Germline-derived CDR1 and CDR2 are SQVTM and ANQGSEA. V shed 4 bases and J 2 bases; nucleotides not matched to a gene: 7. CDR3 size: 14 residues. The CDR3: CSVAGGDSAYEQYF. In nucleotides, the CDR3 is TGCAGCGTTGCCGGGGGGGATTCAGCCTACGAGCAGTACTTC.

The chain is built from TRBV11-2 and TRBJ2-3; 9 bases line up with TRBD2. V was clipped by 4 bases and J by 5 bases; unmatched bases: 7. This CDR3 comprises 15 residues. CDR1 is SGHAT and CDR2 is FQNNGV in the germline V gene. The CDR3 region has the DNA TGTGCCAGCAGCTACAGCGGGAGGTTGGGAGATACGCAGTATTTT. This translates into CASSYSGRLGDTQYF.

This clone has just a few counts. The J gene is TRBJ2-7, the V gene TRBV19; D is ambiguous. Germline V gene data show CDR1 as LNHDA and CDR2 as SQIVND (reference sequence). V lost 8 bases and J 1 base, leaving 12 bases between the germline ends. The length of the CDR3 is 13 residues. CDR3 protein: CASLGGSSYEQYF. For the CDR3, the DNA is TGTGCCAGTCTGGGTGGCTCGTCCTACGAGCAGTACTTC.

The genes are TRBV29-1 and TRBJ2-7, with D possibly TRBD2 on 6 matching bases. Germline CDR1 reads SQVTM; CDR2 reads ANQGSEA. V shed 8 bases and J shed 5 bases, with 19 bases lying between them. This CDR3 has 13 amino acids. Written as DNA, the CDR3 is TGCAGCTCCGTTGTGGGGCCGGGGGACGAGCAGTACTTC. It specifies CSSVVGPGDEQYF.

V gene TRBV18 combines with J gene TRBJ2-1; D not resolved. Germline V gene data show CDR1 as KGHSH and CDR2 as LQKENI. The CDR3 is 13 amino acids. V was pared by 2 bases and J by 7 bases, with 9 bases between. In DNA form, the CDR3 reads TGTGCCAGCTCACCAGGCGGCCTTAATGAGCAGTTCTTC. Translating it yields CASSPGGLNEQFF.

The J gene is TRBJ2-7, the V gene TRBV19, with D possibly being TRBD1 (6 bases). The CDR3 consists of 15 residues. Looked up from germline, CDR1 is LNHDA and CDR2 is SQIVND (reference sequence). The V end lost 3 bases, the J end lost 2 bases, and 14 bases lay between the germline ends. In DNA form, the CDR3 reads TGTGCCAGTAGTATGGTCCAGGGGTCCCCCTACGAGCAGTACTTC. It codes for CASSMVQGSPYEQYF.

V gene TRBV2 combines with J gene TRBJ2-3; D is undetermined. The germline gives CDR1 SNHLY, CDR2 FYNNEI. Trimming took off 1 base at V and 1 base at J, with 12 bases between the two ends. The CDR3 length is 16 residues. Written as DNA, the CDR3 is TGTGCCAGCAGTGAAGAGGGAACTGAACGCACAGATACGCAGTATTTT. Amino acid sequence: CASSEEGTERTDTQYF.

This clone turned up a few times. The CDR3 sequence: CSVEGPQGNTGELFF. The CDR3 DNA follows: TGCAGCGTTGAAGGCCCGCAGGGGAACACCGGGGAGCTGTTTTTT. The V and J genes are TRBV29-1 and TRBJ2-2; TRBD1 is a possible D gene (5 bases). Deletions cut 1 base from V and 1 base from J, with 10 bases between. The CDR3 contains 15 residues. Germline CDR1 is SQVTM and CDR2 is ANQGSEA.

In its sample, this clone was seen a few times. V is TRBV7-9 and J is TRBJ2-3, with D possibly matching TRBD1 (5 bases). The CDR3 is 13 amino acids. Trimming stripped 6 bases from V and 5 bases from J, with 12 bases between. The germline V gene has CDR1 SEHNR and CDR2 FQNEAQ (reference sequence). CDR3 protein: CASSPSGIDTQYF. The CDR3 bases are TGTGCCAGCAGTCCATCAGGGATAGATACGCAGTATTTT.

This clone was picked up a small number of times. This chain joins TRBV9 and TRBJ2-2; D is unclear. The CDR3 contains 12 residues. The V end was cut by 5 bases, the J end by 7 bases, with 9 bases between. Germline lookup yields CDR1 SGDLS and CDR2 YYNGEE. CDR3 DNA: TGTGCCAGCAGAGGCTTAGGCGGGGAGCTGTTTTTT. Translated, it gives CASRGLGGELFF.